This is a list of T cell receptor beta chains from one sample in a study of blood T cell repertoires in COVID-19. Repertoires were generated with immunoSEQ multiplex PCR, while TCRdb's copy carries only in-frame clones and drops some. The data contain around 78,000 clones, 88% of them seen just once; the ten biggest clones take up nearly 45%. The sequenced sample consisted of peripheral blood. Receptor source: a human donor in a cohort sampled during active COVID-19. The CDR3 runs from the conserved cysteine through the conserved F or W. D genes are given only for firm matches.

V gene	J gene	D gene	CDR3 protein	CDR3 DNA
TRBV6-2/TRBV6-3	TRBJ2-3	-	CASSYPSSGSDTQYF	TGTGCCAGCAGTTACCCCTCCTCGGGGTCCGATACGCAGTATTTT
TRBV7-9	TRBJ1-5	-	CASSPGLDQPQHF	TGTGCCAGCAGCCCCGGACTCGATCAGCCCCAGCATTTT
TRBV7-2	TRBJ1-4	-	CASSGQVNEKLFF	TGTGCCAGCAGCGGGCAGGTTAATGAAAAACTGTTTTTT
TRBV15	TRBJ2-5	TRBD2	CATSMRTSGGAETQYF	TGTGCCACCAGCATGCGGACTAGCGGGGGTGCAGAGACCCAGTACTTC
TRBV15	TRBJ2-1	TRBD2	CATSIGGGRAKGYNEQFF	TGTGCCACCAGCATTGGGGGCGGGAGGGCCAAGGGATACAATGAGCAGTTCTTC
TRBV6-5	TRBJ1-2	TRBD1	CASHMGQSYGYTF	TGTGCCAGCCACATGGGACAGTCCTATGGCTACACCTTC
TRBV4-2	TRBJ2-1	TRBD2	CASSHPVERGEQFF	TGTGCCAGCAGCCACCCCGTGGAGCGGGGTGAGCAGTTCTTC
TRBV2	TRBJ2-1	-	CASSEQLSAEQFF	TGTGCCAGCAGTGAACAGCTTAGCGCAGAGCAGTTCTTC
TRBV4-2	TRBJ2-5	TRBD2	CASSQAGGLQETQYF	TGTGCCAGCAGCCAAGCGGGGGGGCTTCAAGAGACCCAGTACTTC
TRBV15	TRBJ2-3	TRBD1	CATSTRRTGGTDTQYF	TGTGCCACCAGCACTAGAAGGACAGGGGGGACGGATACGCAGTATTTT
TRBV10-1	TRBJ1-2	-	CASIRVPYYGYTF	TGCGCCAGCATCAGGGTCCCATACTATGGCTACACCTTC